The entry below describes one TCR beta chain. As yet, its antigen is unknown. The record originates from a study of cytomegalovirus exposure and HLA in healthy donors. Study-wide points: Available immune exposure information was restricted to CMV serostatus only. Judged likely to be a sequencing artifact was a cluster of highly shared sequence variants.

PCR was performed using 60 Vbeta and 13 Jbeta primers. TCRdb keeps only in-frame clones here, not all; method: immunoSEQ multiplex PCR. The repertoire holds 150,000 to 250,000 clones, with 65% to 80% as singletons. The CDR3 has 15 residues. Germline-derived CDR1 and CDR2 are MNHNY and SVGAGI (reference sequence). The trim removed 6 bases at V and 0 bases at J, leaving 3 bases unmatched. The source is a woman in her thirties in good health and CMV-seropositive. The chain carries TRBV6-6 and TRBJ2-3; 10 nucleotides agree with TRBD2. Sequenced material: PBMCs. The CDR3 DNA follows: TGTGCCAGCAGCGCTAGCGGGAGAAGCACAGATACGCAGTATTTT. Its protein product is CASSASGRSTDTQYF.